What follows are 28 T cell receptor beta chains derived from one specimen sequenced in a study of cytomegalovirus exposure and HLA in healthy donors. The PCR was carried out with 60 Vbeta primers and 13 Jbeta primers. Libraries were prepared by immunoSEQ multiplex PCR; TCRdb keeps only in-frame clonotypes and omits some of them. Of roughly 100,000 clones in the sample, about three quarters are singletons; the top ten hold 6.5% to 9.5%. Sequencing was carried out using PBMCs. These receptors came from a woman between 40 and 50 years old in good health and CMV-seropositive.

The chain carries TRBV4-1 and TRBJ2-6, with a possible D match to TRBD2 (6 bases). Between the trimmed V and J ends, which lost 11 bases and 2 bases, there was a span of 16 bases. Germline assignment: CDR1 MGHRA and CDR2 YSYEKL. The CDR3 runs to 15 residues. The CDR3 is CASQPPGAGANVLTF. The DNA of the CDR3 is TGCGCCTCCCAACCCCCGGGAGCTGGGGCCAACGTCCTGACTTTC.

The rearrangement links TRBV5-6 to TRBJ1-2, with TRBD1 as a possible D gene (6 bases). CDR1 SGHDT and CDR2 YYEEEE come from the germline V gene. Deletions cut 0 bases from V and 5 bases from J, with 11 bases between. The CDR3 is made up of 14 amino acids. This chain's CDR3 is CASSLGRGTYGYTF. CDR3 DNA sequence: TGTGCCAGCAGCTTGGGCAGGGGAACGTATGGCTACACCTTC.

This chain uses TRBV2 with TRBJ1-3; D ambiguous. Germline V gene lookup returns CDR1 SNHLY and CDR2 FYNNEI. This CDR3 has 13 amino acids. V lost 4 bases to trimming and J lost 2 bases, with 6 bases between them. CDR3 in amino acids: CASSASAGNTIYF. CDR3 nucleotide sequence: TGTGCCAGCAGTGCGTCAGCTGGAAACACCATATATTTT.

V is TRBV27 and J is TRBJ2-4; 10 nucleotides align to TRBD2. The CDR3 is 18 amino acids. Per germline, CDR1 MNHEY and CDR2 SMNVEV (reference sequence). V lost 2 bases to trimming and J lost 0 bases; unmatched junction nucleotides: 7. The CDR3 DNA sequence: TGTGCCAGCAGTTTAGGGCCCGGGACTAGCGTAGCCAAAAACATTCAGTACTTC. Translating gives CASSLGPGTSVAKNIQYF.

On this clone itself: An end of the junction differs from the germline gene, which may be a read error. The CDR3, as DNA: TGTTCCAGCCCTCAGGGGGCAGCCCTCAATGAGCAGTTCTTC. Translation: CSSPQGAALNEQFF. The chain couples TRBV7-9 to TRBJ2-1; 8 nucleotides match TRBD1. Germline V gene lookup returns CDR1 SEHNR and CDR2 FQNEAQ (reference sequence). CDR3 length: 14 amino acids.

This clone came up many times. The chain joins TRBV4-3 to TRBJ1-1; the D is unclear. The CDR3 is 14 amino acids. The V end was cut by 3 bases, the J end by 3 bases, with 11 bases between. CDR1 is LGHNA and CDR2 is YSLEER in the germline V gene. The CDR3, as DNA: TGCGCCAGCAGCCATAACAGAGAGTACACTGAAGCTTTCTTT. Protein product: CASSHNREYTEAFF.

The CDR3 sequence is CASTQMGGHSYEQYF. As DNA, the CDR3 is TGCGCCAGCACCCAGATGGGGGGGCACTCCTACGAGCAGTACTTC. This rearrangement joins TRBV5-1 to TRBJ2-7; weak D call: TRBD2 (7 bases). The V gene's germline CDR1 is SGHRS and CDR2 YFSETQ. This CDR3 has 15 residues. Trimming left V 6 bases short and J 0 bases short, with 16 bases between.

The genes are TRBV27 and TRBJ1-2; 7 nucleotides match TRBD1. The CDR3 extends over 13 amino acids. The V segment lost 2 bases and the J segment 3 bases; nucleotides outside the gene matches: 0. Germline values: CDR1 MNHEY, CDR2 SMNVEV (reference sequence). This CDR3 is CASSLQGDYGYTF. CDR3 in DNA: TGTGCCAGCAGTTTACAGGGGGACTATGGCTACACCTTC.

This clone was seen only once. The chain is built from TRBV15 and TRBJ1-4, with a tentative D call TRBD1 (5 bases). This CDR3 is 15 amino acids long. V was shortened by 0 bases and J by 7 bases, with 12 bases between the two germline ends. From germline, CDR1 is LNHNV and CDR2 YYDKDF (reference sequence). Here the CDR3 reads CATSREGQWVEKLFF. As DNA, the CDR3 is TGTGCCACCAGCAGAGAGGGGCAGTGGGTTGAAAAACTGTTTTTT.

The chain couples TRBV7-9 to TRBJ1-4; D gene ambiguous. V dropped 3 bases and J dropped 0 bases, with 8 bases sitting between them. CDR3 length: 15 residues. Germline V gene data show CDR1 as SEHNR and CDR2 as FQNEAQ (reference sequence). CDR3: CASSFGLPTNEKLFF. The CDR3 DNA reads TGTGCCAGCAGCTTCGGACTGCCAACTAATGAAAAACTGTTTTTT.

The gene calls are TRBV7-8 and TRBJ1-2; D might be TRBD1 (5 bases). CDR1 and CDR2 (germline): SGHVS, FQNEAQ. The length of the CDR3 is 13 residues. Between the trimmed V and J ends, which lost 0 bases and 6 bases, there was a span of 8 bases. Written as DNA, the CDR3 is TGTGCCAGCAGCTTAGCCAGGGTCAATGGCTACACCTTC. Its translation: CASSLARVNGYTF.

The chain uses TRBV7-9 and TRBJ2-2; maybe TRBD1 (5 bases). Germline lookup yields CDR1 SEHNR and CDR2 FQNEAQ (reference sequence). The CDR3 loop spans 14 amino acids. The V end lost 5 bases, the J end lost 6 bases, and 13 bases lay between the germline ends. CDR3 DNA: TGTGCCAGCAGCCCAATCGGACAATCCGGGGAGCTGTTTTTT. Amino acid sequence: CASSPIGQSGELFF.

The V call is TRBV10-3, the J call TRBJ2-7; 7 positions match TRBD1. The CDR3 is 14 residues long. Germline trimming cut 4 bases from V and 3 bases from J; bases unmatched to any gene: 6. Per the germline V gene, CDR1 is ENHRY and CDR2 is SYGVKD. In DNA, the CDR3 is TGTGCCATCAGTGGAGGGACAGACCTCTACGAGCAGTACTTC. The encoded protein is CAISGGTDLYEQYF.

The chain has TRBV11-2 and TRBJ2-7; D is perhaps TRBD1 (5 bases). Trimming took off 4 bases at V and 3 bases at J, with 13 bases between the two ends. Looked up from germline, CDR1 is SGHAT and CDR2 is FQNNGV. This CDR3 is built from 14 residues. The CDR3 nucleotides read TGTGCCAGCAGCTCGGACACGCCAAACTACGAGCAGTACTTC. Protein: CASSSDTPNYEQYF.

The J gene is TRBJ2-7, the V gene TRBV29-1; D unresolved. V dropped 0 bases and J dropped 0 bases, with 6 bases sitting between them. Germline V gene data show CDR1 as SQVTM and CDR2 as ANQGSEA. The CDR3 is 13 amino acids. The CDR3 bases are TGCAGCGTTGAAGAGGGCAGCTCCTACGAGCAGTACTTC. Amino acids: CSVEEGSSYEQYF.

V usage is TRBV9 and J usage is TRBJ2-2; 7 bases agree with TRBD2. Trimming at V came to 4 bases and at J to 5 bases, leaving 8 bases not matched to a gene. Germline CDR1 reads SGDLS; CDR2 reads YYNGEE. The length of the CDR3 is 15 residues. The CDR3: CASSPRTGGTGELFF. CDR3 bases: TGTGCCAGCAGCCCCCGGACCGGGGGGACCGGGGAGCTGTTTTTT.

The V gene is TRBV28, the J gene TRBJ2-5; a weak D match, TRBD1 (6 bases). The J call may be in error: the DNA end matches TRBJ2-7 better. The germline V gene encodes CDR1 MDHEN and CDR2 SYDVKM. The CDR3 has 18 amino acids. The CDR3 sequence is CASSYHRSPGHMVYEQYF. As DNA, the CDR3 is TGTGCCAGCAGTTACCACCGCTCCCCGGGACACATGGTCTACGAGCAGTACTTC.

V usage is TRBV19 and J usage is TRBJ2-2; TRBD1 agrees at 12 bases. The germline gives CDR1 LNHDA, CDR2 SQIVND (reference sequence). This CDR3 is 17 amino acids long. The J segment lost 2 bases and the V segment lost 7 bases, leaving 8 bases of the junction unmatched. The CDR3 loop is CASNTGTGGYNTGELFF. CDR3 coding DNA: TGTGCCAGTAACACCGGGACAGGGGGCTATAACACCGGGGAGCTGTTTTTT.

V usage is TRBV4-1 and J usage is TRBJ1-4; a possible D gene is TRBD1 (5 bases). This CDR3 is built from 15 residues. V was clipped by 6 bases and J by 3 bases, with 14 bases between them. Germline CDR1 MGHRA, CDR2 YSYEKL. CDR3 coding DNA: TGCGCCAGCAGGAAGCAGGGTATAGCTAATGAAAAACTGTTTTTT. This translates into CASRKQGIANEKLFF.

This clone was detected a few times. The J gene is TRBJ2-1, the V gene TRBV5-5; D is possibly TRBD2 (7 bases). The CDR3 totals 16 residues. Between the trimmed V and J ends, which lost 1 base and 14 bases, there was a span of 25 bases. Germline assignment: CDR1 SGHKS and CDR2 YYEKEE (reference sequence). The CDR3 DNA sequence: TGTGCCAGCAGCTTGCTCGGCAGCGACCAGGGAGGGGGAAAGTTCTTC. Its protein is CASSLLGSDQGGGKFF. Filled out from reference TRBV5-5 and TRBJ2-1, the complete variable domain reads DAGVTQSPTHLIKTRGQQVTLRCSPISGHKSVSWYQQVLGQGPQFIFQYYEKEERGRGNFPDRFSARQFPNYSSELNVNALLLGDSALYLCASSLLGSDQGGGKFFGPGTRLTVL.

In its sample, this clone was seen once. This rearrangement joins TRBV6-1 to TRBJ1-5; D may be TRBD1 (5 bases). CDR1 MNHNS and CDR2 SASEGT come from the germline V gene. The CDR3 loop spans 14 amino acids. V gave up 11 bases and J gave up 5 bases, with 19 bases separating them. The CDR3 coding sequence is TGTGCCTCCTCAGGACACCTGGCGGATCAGCCCCAGCATTTT. Protein sequence: CASSGHLADQPQHF.

V gene TRBV7-6 combines with J gene TRBJ1-1; D is uncertain. Germline CDR1 is SGHVS and CDR2 is FNYEAQ. Trimming shortened V by 0 bases and J by 0 bases, and 8 bases separated the two germline ends. The CDR3 has 15 residues. As DNA, the CDR3 is TGTGCCAGCAGCTTAGCGACTGTCATGAACACTGAAGCTTTCTTT. It codes for CASSLATVMNTEAFF.

The gene calls are TRBV2 and TRBJ1-2; D gene unclear. V gave up 6 bases and J gave up 2 bases, with 13 bases separating them. Germline values: CDR1 SNHLY, CDR2 FYNNEI. The CDR3 length is 14 residues. The DNA of the CDR3 is TGTGCCAGCAGCCCTACAGTGACCAACTATGGCTACACCTTC. This translates into CASSPTVTNYGYTF. Complete variable domain (other parts from reference TRBV2 and TRBJ1-2): EPEVTQTPSHQVTQMGQEVILRCVPISNHLYFYWYRQILGQKVEFLVSFYNNEISEKSEIFDDQFSVERPDGSNFTLKIRSTKLEDSAMYFCASSPTVTNYGYTFGSGTRLTVV.

The genes are TRBV7-9 and TRBJ1-5; TRBD1 is a possible D gene (6 bases). From germline, CDR1 is SEHNR and CDR2 FQNEAQ (reference sequence). Trimming removed 4 bases from V and 11 bases from J, with 15 bases in between. The CDR3 sequence is 13 residues long. In DNA form, the CDR3 reads TGTGCCAGCAGCTCCCTACAGGGTGAGTCCCAGCATTTT. This codes for CASSSLQGESQHF.

The chain carries TRBV6-6 and TRBJ1-2; weak D call: TRBD1 (6 bases). Looked up from germline, CDR1 is MNHNY and CDR2 is SVGAGI (reference sequence). This CDR3 has 14 residues. Trimming took 2 bases from V and 4 from J, leaving 11 bases between them. The CDR3 nucleotides read TGTGCCAGCAGTTACGATGGGGGCGGCTATGGCTACACCTTC. Translation gives CASSYDGGGYGYTF.

This sequence joins TRBV14 and TRBJ1-2; D not certain. V lost 0 bases, J lost 4 bases, and 3 bases lay in between. The germline CDR1 and CDR2 sequences are SGHDN and FVKESK. The CDR3 contains 12 residues. The CDR3 loop is CASSQDGYGYTF. The CDR3 bases are TGTGCCAGCAGCCAAGACGGCTATGGCTACACCTTC.

The chain employs TRBV7-3 and TRBJ2-1; 7 bases align to TRBD1. From germline, CDR1 is SGHTA and CDR2 FQGTGA. The CDR3 consists of 13 residues. V gave up 4 bases and J gave up 5 bases; unmatched junction bases: 2. CDR3 nucleotides: TGTGCCAGCAGCTCGGGACAGCACAATGAGCAGTTCTTC. Amino acid sequence: CASSSGQHNEQFF.

This clone has just one count. The rearrangement uses TRBV28 and TRBJ1-6, with 8 positions matching TRBD1. Germline V gene data show CDR1 as MDHEN and CDR2 as SYDVKM. The junction had 8 bases not matched to a gene; V was cut back by 7 bases and J by 3 bases. The CDR3 has 16 residues. The CDR3 DNA reads TGTGCCAGCAAGGAATCGGGGACAGGCTATAATTCACCCCTCCACTTT. It is translated as CASKESGTGYNSPLHF.